These 4 T cell receptor beta chains came from one sample sequenced in a study of response to subunit inactivated influenza vaccine. TCRdb analysed the RT-PCR reads with MiXCR anew, one entry per CDR3 protein. The sample holds approximately 570,000 distinct CDR3 sequences, about 8% seen once. Sequencing used PBMCs from blood, obtained roughly 24 months after vaccination. The source is a man aged 45 to 70 who received an inactivated influenza vaccine.

Ten or more counts support this clonotype. The chain has TRBV12-3 or TRBV12-4 and TRBJ2-5; 9 bases are shared with TRBD1. V gave up 6 bases and J gave up 3 bases; unmatched junction bases: 11. The CDR3 consists of 16 residues. CDR3: CASRPSPGQGEETQYF. DNA of the CDR3: TGTGCCAGCAGGCCTAGCCCGGGACAGGGAGAAGAGACCCAGTACTTC.

This chain connects TRBV18 to TRBJ2-1, with TRBD1 matching over 9 bases. The germline V gene encodes CDR1 KGHSH and CDR2 LQKENI. V dropped 4 bases and J dropped 2; count of bases not matched to a gene: 3. This CDR3 contains 15 residues. The CDR3 reads CASSQQGAAYNEQFF. CDR3 DNA sequence: TGTGCCAGCTCACAACAGGGGGCGGCCTACAATGAGCAGTTCTTC.

This clonotype has a count of ten or more. The chain is built from TRBV11-2 and TRBJ2-3; D is perhaps TRBD2 (5 bases). Germline V CDR1 and CDR2: SGHAT, FQNNGV. V was shortened by 1 base and J by 7 bases, with 9 bases between the two germline ends. This CDR3 has 13 amino acids. The chain's CDR3 is CASSLVSSHTQYF. In nucleotides, the CDR3 is TGTGCCAGCAGCTTAGTGTCTAGCCATACGCAGTATTTT.

The CDR3, as DNA: TGTGCCAGCAGGTCAGGGGGCTACGAGCAGTACTTC. Translating gives CASRSGGYEQYF. The V and J genes are TRBV2 and TRBJ2-7; 7 bases line up with TRBD1. The CDR3 loop spans 12 amino acids. The V segment lost 6 bases and the J segment 3 bases; nucleotides outside the gene matches: 2. CDR1 is SNHLY and CDR2 is FYNNEI in the germline V gene. Supplemented by reference TRBV2 and TRBJ2-7, the full variable domain reads EPEVTQTPSHQVTQMGQEVILRCVPISNHLYFYWYRQILGQKVEFLVSFYNNEISEKSEIFDDQFSVERPDGSNFTLKIRSTKLEDSAMYFCASRSGGYEQYFGPGTRLTVT.